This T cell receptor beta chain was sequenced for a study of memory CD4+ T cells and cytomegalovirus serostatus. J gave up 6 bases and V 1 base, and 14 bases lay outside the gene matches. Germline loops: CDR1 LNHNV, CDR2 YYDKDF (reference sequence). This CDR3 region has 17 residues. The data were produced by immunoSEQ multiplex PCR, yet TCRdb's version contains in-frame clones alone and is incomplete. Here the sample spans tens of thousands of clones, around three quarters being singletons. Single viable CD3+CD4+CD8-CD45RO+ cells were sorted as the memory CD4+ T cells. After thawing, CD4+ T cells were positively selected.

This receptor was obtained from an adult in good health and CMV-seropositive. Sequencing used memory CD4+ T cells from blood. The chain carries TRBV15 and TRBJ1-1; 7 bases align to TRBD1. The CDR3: CATSRVGQRIGGSEAFF. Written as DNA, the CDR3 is TGTGCCACCAGCAGAGTGGGACAGCGGATAGGAGGCTCTGAAGCTTTCTTT.